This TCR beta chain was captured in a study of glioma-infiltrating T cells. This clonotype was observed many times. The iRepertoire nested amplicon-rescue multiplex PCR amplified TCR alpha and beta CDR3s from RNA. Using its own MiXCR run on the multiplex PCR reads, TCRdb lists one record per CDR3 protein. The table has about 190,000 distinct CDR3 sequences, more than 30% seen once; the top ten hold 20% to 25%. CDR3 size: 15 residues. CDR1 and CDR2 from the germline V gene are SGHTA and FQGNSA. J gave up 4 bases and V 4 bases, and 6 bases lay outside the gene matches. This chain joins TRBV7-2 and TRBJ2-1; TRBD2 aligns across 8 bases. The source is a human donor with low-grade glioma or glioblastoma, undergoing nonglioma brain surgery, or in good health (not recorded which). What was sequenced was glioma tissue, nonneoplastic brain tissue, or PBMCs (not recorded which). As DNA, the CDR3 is TGTGCCAGCAGCTCGGGACTAGGGGGATACAATGAGCAGTTCTTC. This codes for CASSSGLGGYNEQFF.